Listed here are 27 T cell receptor beta chains from one sample, sequenced in a study of response to subunit inactivated influenza vaccine. MiXCR was run by TCRdb on the RT-PCR reads, yielding one entry per CDR3 protein. Altogether approximately 200,000 distinct CDR3 sequences are present, about an eighth being singletons, with the ten largest covering approximately 27%. Sequencing used CD8+ T cells sorted from PBMCs, obtained roughly 5 days after vaccination. The origin of the receptors is a man aged 50-60 years who received an inactivated influenza vaccine.

Notes on this clonotype: No conserved phenylalanine or tryptophan is present at the end of the CDR3, so a read error is the likely explanation. V gene TRBV23-1 combines with J gene TRBJ2-7; 14 bases align to TRBD2. TRBV23-1 is assigned to the ORF class and has an uncertain function. The ends lost 6 bases at V and 3 bases at J; junction bases unmatched: 7. The CDR3 extends over 16 amino acids. CDR3 residues: CASRNGTSGSFYEQYL. The DNA for the CDR3 is TGCGCCAGCAGGAACGGGACTAGCGGGAGCTTCTACGAGCAGTACCTC.

The chain employs TRBV4-1 and TRBJ2-2; no definite D call. V was shortened by 0 bases and J by 4 bases, with 18 bases between the two germline ends. Germline loops: CDR1 MGHRA, CDR2 YSYEKL. There are 18 residues in the CDR3. For the CDR3, the DNA is TGCGCCAGCAGCCAAGATTTGATGGGTGGGCTCGGCACCGGGGAGCTGTTTTTT. Residues: CASSQDLMGGLGTGELFF.

Here the CDR3 reads CASRERQGKNYGYTF. The CDR3, as DNA: TGTGCCAGCAGAGAAAGACAGGGGAAGAACTATGGCTACACCTTC. The rearrangement links TRBV28 to TRBJ1-2; TRBD1 matches at 8 bases. V was clipped by 6 bases and J by 2 bases; unmatched bases: 8. Germline lookup yields CDR1 MDHEN and CDR2 SYDVKM. The CDR3 has 15 residues.

This chain joins TRBV30 and TRBJ2-7; no clear D gene. The CDR3 covers 13 residues. CDR1 and CDR2 (germline): GTSNPN, SVGIG (reference sequence). V lost 4 bases and J 5 bases, leaving 15 bases between the germline ends. CDR3 coding DNA: TGTGCCTGGAAAGGAAGTAGTCTCCACGAGCAGTACTTC. It encodes CAWKGSSLHEQYF.

The chain links TRBV7-2 to TRBJ2-7; D might be TRBD2 (5 bases). CDR1 is SGHTA, CDR2 FQGNSA, per germline. The V gene lost 10 bases and the J gene lost 2 bases, with 21 bases spanning the gap. CDR3 size: 15 residues. The CDR3 DNA reads as TGTGCCACCCCCCATAGTACGCGGAGGACCTACGAGCAGTACTTC. Translation gives CATPHSTRRTYEQYF. Combining the CDR3 with reference TRBV7-2 and TRBJ2-7 gives the whole variable domain GAGVSQSPSNKVTEKGKDVELRCDPISGHTALYWYRQSLGQGLEFLIYFQGNSAPDKSGLPSDRFSAERTGGSVSTLTIQRTQQEDSAVYLCATPHSTRRTYEQYFGPGTRLTVT.

The table lists this clonotype with a few counts. The chain carries TRBV11-2 and TRBJ2-1; 11 nucleotides agree with TRBD1. Trimming removed 5 bases from V and 5 bases from J; junction bases left unmatched: 5. The CDR3 has 15 amino acids. Germline V CDR1 and CDR2: SGHAT, FQNNGV. The CDR3 reads CASSLGTGGNNEQFF. The CDR3 nucleotides are TGTGCCAGCAGCCTGGGGACAGGGGGGAACAATGAGCAGTTCTTC.

The chain has TRBV4-3 and TRBJ2-1; 14 bases map to TRBD2. Losses at the gene ends were 5 bases for V and 8 bases for J; bases not matched to a gene: 5. This CDR3 is 15 amino acids long. Germline CDR1 reads LGHNA; CDR2 reads YSLEER. The CDR3 nucleotides are TGCGCCAGCAGCTGGGGACTAGCGGGGGCTTATGAGCAGTTCTTC. It codes for CASSWGLAGAYEQFF.

This clonotype was detected only a few times. CDR3 amino acids: CASSLDRNQPQHF. CDR3 nucleotides: TGTGCCAGCAGTTTAGACAGAAATCAGCCCCAGCATTTT. The chain combines TRBV6-2 or TRBV6-3 with TRBJ1-5; D may be TRBD1 (5 bases). V lost 4 bases to trimming and J lost 4 bases, with 8 bases between them. CDR3 length equals 13 residues. The V gene's germline CDR1 is MNHEY and CDR2 SVGEGT.

This clonotype has at least ten counts. This chain uses TRBV6-5 with TRBJ2-7; D unclear. Germline V gives CDR1 MNHEY, CDR2 SVGAGI. The ends were cut back, 2 bases at V and 2 bases at J, with 10 bases in the middle. This CDR3 contains 14 residues. Here the CDR3 reads CASSYGDFTYEQYF. The CDR3 DNA is TGTGCCAGCAGTTACGGGGATTTCACCTACGAGCAGTACTTC.

The rearrangement joins TRBV20-1 to TRBJ2-7; no reliable D call. The CDR3 is 12 residues long. The germline V and J ends were trimmed by 4 bases and 3 bases, with 10 bases remaining between them. The germline CDR1 and CDR2 sequences are DFQATT and SNEGSKA (reference sequence). CDR3 region: CSATAFIYEQYF. CDR3 nucleotide sequence: TGCAGTGCTACAGCGTTTATCTACGAGCAGTACTTC.

The gene calls are TRBV29-1 and TRBJ2-1; either TRBD1 or TRBD2 may fit D (5 bases each). Germline lookup yields CDR1 SQVTM and CDR2 ANQGSEA. The CDR3 spans 14 residues. The V end lost 4 bases, the J end lost 7 bases, and 17 bases lay between the germline ends. The CDR3 bases are TGCAGCGTTGTGGCGAGAGGGGTGTCGAATGAGCAGTTCTTC. This gives the protein CSVVARGVSNEQFF.

This clonotype has a handful of counts. The rearrangement links TRBV5-1 to TRBJ1-2, with D possibly matching TRBD1 (6 bases). Trimming stripped 4 bases from V and 2 bases from J, with 12 bases between. Germline CDR1 is SGHRS and CDR2 is YFSETQ. The CDR3 is 14 amino acids. The DNA of the CDR3 is TGCGCCAGCAGCAGGGGGACTTCGAACTATGGCTACACCTTC. Amino acid sequence: CASSRGTSNYGYTF.

The V call is TRBV5-6, the J call TRBJ2-7, with D unclear. Germline lookup yields CDR1 SGHDT and CDR2 YYEEEE. The CDR3 totals 11 residues. V dropped 2 bases and J dropped 6 bases, with 6 bases sitting between them. The chain's CDR3 is CASSFTAEQYF. The CDR3 nucleotides read TGTGCCAGCAGCTTCACCGCCGAGCAGTACTTC.

The rearrangement uses TRBV7-9 and TRBJ2-7, with TRBD1 matching 7 bases. Looked up from germline, CDR1 is SEHNR and CDR2 is FQNEAQ (reference sequence). This CDR3 spans 14 amino acids. Trimming cost V 5 bases and J 7 bases; bases outside gene matches: 11. DNA for the CDR3: TGTGCCAGCAGCCCCCGGACAGGCACCTTTGAGCAGTACTTC. It specifies CASSPRTGTFEQYF.

J is TRBJ2-1 and V is TRBV6-2 or TRBV6-3; 10 nucleotides align to TRBD2. With V trimmed by 0 bases and J by 3 bases, 2 bases remained unmatched. CDR3 length: 16 amino acids. Germline lookup yields CDR1 MNHEY and CDR2 SVGEGT. The CDR3, as DNA: TGTGCCAGCAGTTACTCCCGGACTAGCGGCTACAATGAGCAGTTCTTC. The encoded protein is CASSYSRTSGYNEQFF.

The rearrangement uses TRBV6-1 and TRBJ1-1; the D is unclear. V lost 4 bases and J lost 1, with 10 bases in between. Germline loops: CDR1 MNHNS, CDR2 SASEGT. This CDR3 is 14 amino acids long. CDR3 protein: CASSGRTGNTEAFF. CDR3 DNA sequence: TGTGCCAGCAGTGGCCGGACGGGGAACACTGAAGCTTTCTTT.

In its sample, this clonotype was seen many times. The chain links TRBV5-1 to TRBJ2-1; 7 nucleotides agree with TRBD1. The CDR3 has 13 amino acids. The ends lost 4 bases at V and 6 bases at J; junction bases unmatched: 4. Germline V lookup: CDR1 SGHRS, CDR2 YFSETQ. The CDR3 coding sequence is TGCGCCAGCAGCGGGGACAGTCCCAATGAGCAGTTCTTC. Protein product: CASSGDSPNEQFF.

Regarding this clonotype: This may stem from a read error, because a much larger clone lies one nucleotide away. CDR3 bases: TGCAGTGCTAGAGATCGGAAAGGCTCCTACGAGCAGAACTTC. It specifies CSARDRKGSYEQNF. The chain recombines TRBV20-1 with TRBJ2-7; D gene ambiguous. This CDR3 comprises 14 residues. Germline V gene lookup returns CDR1 DFQATT and CDR2 SNEGSKA (reference sequence).

This clonotype was counted a few times. The chain employs TRBV3-1 and TRBJ1-4, with TRBD1 matching over 9 bases. In germline, CDR1 is LGHDT, CDR2 YNNKEL (reference sequence). The CDR3 sequence is 15 residues long. V shed 6 bases and J 8 bases; nucleotides not matched to a gene: 10. The CDR3 protein is CASSPYRGREEKLFF. The CDR3 nucleotides are TGTGCCAGCAGTCCATACAGGGGGCGTGAAGAAAAACTGTTTTTT.

The sample holds a few counts of this clonotype. The V call is TRBV10-3, the J call TRBJ1-5, with a tentative D call TRBD1 (6 bases). The germline V and J ends were trimmed by 2 bases and 6 bases, with 11 bases remaining between them. CDR1 and CDR2 (germline): ENHRY, SYGVKD. The CDR3 contains 14 residues. The CDR3 loop reads CAISEGGGRQPQHF. CDR3 bases: TGTGCCATCAGTGAGGGGGGGGGGCGTCAGCCCCAGCATTTT.

The rearrangement uses TRBV28 and TRBJ2-1, with TRBD2 matching 10 bases. The length of the CDR3 is 14 residues. The ends lost 3 bases at V and 8 bases at J; junction bases unmatched: 4. Germline CDR1 is MDHEN and CDR2 is SYDVKM. CDR3 sequence: CASSFSGRAYEQFF. The CDR3 DNA follows: TGTGCCAGCAGTTTCAGCGGGAGGGCCTATGAGCAGTTCTTC.

CDR3 sequence reads: CASSQGTAAYEQYF. The CDR3 coding sequence is TGCGCCAGCAGCCAAGGAACAGCCGCCTACGAGCAGTACTTC. The chain uses TRBV4-1 and TRBJ2-7; no clear D. From germline, CDR1 is MGHRA and CDR2 YSYEKL. The CDR3 consists of 14 residues. Trimming took off 1 base at V and 2 bases at J, with 9 bases between the two ends.

The chain links TRBV7-9 to TRBJ1-5, with unresolved D. Germline values: CDR1 SEHNR, CDR2 FQNEAQ (reference sequence). CDR3 length: 14 residues. The V gene lost 4 bases and the J gene lost 1 base, with 8 bases spanning the gap. The CDR3 DNA reads as TGTGCCAGCAGCTCCGCAGCGAGCAATCAGCCCCAGCATTTT. Protein product: CASSSAASNQPQHF.

This clonotype was recorded a few times. The chain couples TRBV6-1 to TRBJ2-1; 7 bases map to TRBD2. V gave up 1 base and J gave up 7 bases; unmatched junction bases: 7. Germline V lookup: CDR1 MNHNS, CDR2 SASEGT. The CDR3 is 15 amino acids. CDR3 sequence (DNA): TGTGCCAGCAGTGAAGTGGCGGGAGTTTATAATGAGCAGTTCTTC. It yields the protein CASSEVAGVYNEQFF.

J is TRBJ1-2 and V is TRBV7-8, with D perhaps matching TRBD1 (5 bases). Germline V CDR1 and CDR2: SGHVS, FQNEAQ. V was clipped by 8 bases and J by 4 bases, with 23 bases between them. The CDR3 runs to 16 residues. In DNA form, the CDR3 reads TGTGCCAGCGGACTTCGAAGGGGCGCAGGCGGCTATGGCTACACCTTC. This encodes CASGLRRGAGGYGYTF.

This clonotype was detected a few times. V is TRBV7-2 and J is TRBJ2-7; D might be TRBD1 (6 bases). From germline, CDR1 is SGHTA and CDR2 FQGNSA. V was cut by 6 bases and J by 3 bases, with 12 bases left in between. CDR3 length equals 13 residues. The DNA for the CDR3 is TGTGCCAGCAGTTATACAGGGAGCTACGAGCAGTACTTC. It codes for CASSYTGSYEQYF.

The chain is built from TRBV5-1 and TRBJ2-1; 12 bases match TRBD2. The CDR3 sequence is 16 residues long. Trimming cost V 0 bases and J 9 bases; bases outside gene matches: 7. Per germline, CDR1 SGHRS and CDR2 YFSETQ. The CDR3 DNA follows: TGCGCCAGCAGCTTGGTGACTAGCGGGAGCCCGGGTGAGCAGTTCTTC. Its translation: CASSLVTSGSPGEQFF.